Given below is one T cell receptor (beta chain) in context. Its antigen remains unidentified. The sample comes from a study of shared clonotypes between healthy human individuals. Samples underwent the assay at deep level. Authors' analysis steps: ImmunoSEQ junction-only sequences lacked quality scores, so their filtering differed. Profiling relied on immunoSEQ multiplex PCR, and the TCRdb table lists in-frame clones only, not all of them. The DNA gave D and trimming, while V, J and clone size come from that table. The sample records roughly 330,000 clones, roughly 70% being singletons. CDR1 and CDR2 (germline): SNHLY, FYNNEI. The CDR3 runs to 15 residues. Trimming cost V 4 bases and J 5 bases; bases outside gene matches: 8. Study findings and constraints: Limited genetic and exposure-history diversity came from having few donors.

The sequencing input was memory CD4+ T cells sorted from blood. Subset meaning: CD45RA-negative fraction. This clonotype was obtained from a man between 25 and 39 years old in good health. V and J are TRBV2 and TRBJ2-4; 7 positions match TRBD2. CDR3 amino acids: CASSGGGSGENIQYF. DNA of the CDR3: TGTGCCAGCAGTGGGGGCGGGAGTGGGGAAAACATTCAGTACTTC.